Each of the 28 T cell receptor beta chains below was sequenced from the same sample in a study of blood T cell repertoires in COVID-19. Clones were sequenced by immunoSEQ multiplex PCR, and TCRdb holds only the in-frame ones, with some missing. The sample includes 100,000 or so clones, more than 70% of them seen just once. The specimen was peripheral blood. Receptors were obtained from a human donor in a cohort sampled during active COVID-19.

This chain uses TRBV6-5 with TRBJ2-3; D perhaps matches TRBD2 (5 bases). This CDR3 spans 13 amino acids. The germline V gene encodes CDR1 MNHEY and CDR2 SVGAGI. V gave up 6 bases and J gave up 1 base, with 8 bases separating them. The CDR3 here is CASRVRGTDTQYF. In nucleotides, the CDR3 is TGTGCCAGCAGAGTGCGGGGCACAGATACGCAGTATTTT.

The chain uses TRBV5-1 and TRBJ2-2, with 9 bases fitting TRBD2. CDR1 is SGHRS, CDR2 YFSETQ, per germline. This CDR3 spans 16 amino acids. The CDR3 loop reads CASADGLAGVYGELFF. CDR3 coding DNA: TGCGCATCCGCGGATGGCTTAGCGGGAGTCTACGGGGAGCTGTTTTTT.

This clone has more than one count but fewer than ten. The CDR3 DNA reads as TGTGCCAGCAGCTTAGACAGCAGGGAAGCTTTCTTT. Translation: CASSLDSREAFF. This chain links TRBV7-9 with TRBJ1-1; D unresolved. The germline CDR1 and CDR2 sequences are SEHNR and FQNEAQ (reference sequence). The germline V and J ends were trimmed by 1 base and 8 bases, with 8 bases remaining between them. CDR3 length: 12 amino acids.

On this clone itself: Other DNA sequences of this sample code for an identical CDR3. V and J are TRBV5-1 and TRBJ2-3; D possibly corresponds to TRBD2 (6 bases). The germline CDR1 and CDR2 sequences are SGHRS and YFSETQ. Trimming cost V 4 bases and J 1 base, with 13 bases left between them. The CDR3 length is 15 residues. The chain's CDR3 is CASSLERVGTDTQYF. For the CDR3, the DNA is TGCGCCAGCAGCCTCGAGCGGGTTGGCACAGATACGCAGTATTTT. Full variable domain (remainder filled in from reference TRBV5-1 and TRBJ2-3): KAGVTQTPRYLIKTRGQQVTLSCSPISGHRSVSWYQQTPGQGLQFLFEYFSETQRNKGNFPGRFSGRQFSNSRSEMNVSTLELGDSALYLCASSLERVGTDTQYFGPGTRLTVL.

For the CDR3, the DNA is TGTGCCAGTAATTCAGGGGGCTACGAGCAGTACTTC. Protein sequence: CASNSGGYEQYF. The chain employs TRBV19 and TRBJ2-7; TRBD1 agrees at 7 bases. This CDR3 contains 12 residues. The germline gives CDR1 LNHDA, CDR2 SQIVND (reference sequence). J was trimmed by 3 bases and V by 7 bases; bases with no gene match: 3.

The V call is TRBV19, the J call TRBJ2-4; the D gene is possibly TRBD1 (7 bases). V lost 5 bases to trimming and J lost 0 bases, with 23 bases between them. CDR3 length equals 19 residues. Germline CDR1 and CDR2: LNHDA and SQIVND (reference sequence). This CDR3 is CASSPRDRTDLLAKNIQYF. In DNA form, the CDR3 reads TGTGCCAGTAGTCCGCGGGACAGAACAGACCTCCTAGCCAAAAACATTCAGTACTTC.

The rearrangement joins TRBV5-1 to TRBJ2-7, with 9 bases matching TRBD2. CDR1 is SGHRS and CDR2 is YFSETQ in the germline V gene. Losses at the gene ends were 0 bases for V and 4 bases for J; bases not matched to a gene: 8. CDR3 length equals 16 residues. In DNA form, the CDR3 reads TGCGCCAGCAGCTTGGATTTTACTAGCGGGTTTTACGAGCAGTACTTC. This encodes CASSLDFTSGFYEQYF. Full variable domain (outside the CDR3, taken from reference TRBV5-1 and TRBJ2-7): KAGVTQTPRYLIKTRGQQVTLSCSPISGHRSVSWYQQTPGQGLQFLFEYFSETQRNKGNFPGRFSGRQFSNSRSEMNVSTLELGDSALYLCASSLDFTSGFYEQYFGPGTRLTVT.

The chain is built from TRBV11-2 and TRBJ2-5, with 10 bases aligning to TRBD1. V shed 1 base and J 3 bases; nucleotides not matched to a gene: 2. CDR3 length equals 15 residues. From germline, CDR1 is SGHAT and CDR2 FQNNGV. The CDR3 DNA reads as TGTGCCAGCAGCTTAGGCGGACAGGGGGAAGAGACCCAGTACTTC. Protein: CASSLGGQGEETQYF.

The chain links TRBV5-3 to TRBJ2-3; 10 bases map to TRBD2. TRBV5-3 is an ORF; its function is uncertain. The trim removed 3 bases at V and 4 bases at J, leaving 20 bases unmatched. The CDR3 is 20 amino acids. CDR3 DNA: TGTGCCAGAAGCTCACGAACCATAGCGGGAGGCCCTCCGGGGGCAGATACGCAGTATTTT. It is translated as CARSSRTIAGGPPGADTQYF.

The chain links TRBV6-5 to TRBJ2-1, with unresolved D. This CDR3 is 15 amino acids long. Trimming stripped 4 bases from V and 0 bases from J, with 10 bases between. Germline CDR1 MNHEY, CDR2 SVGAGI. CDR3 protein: CASSFASSSYNEQFF. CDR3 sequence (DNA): TGTGCCAGCAGTTTTGCCTCGAGCTCCTACAATGAGCAGTTCTTC.

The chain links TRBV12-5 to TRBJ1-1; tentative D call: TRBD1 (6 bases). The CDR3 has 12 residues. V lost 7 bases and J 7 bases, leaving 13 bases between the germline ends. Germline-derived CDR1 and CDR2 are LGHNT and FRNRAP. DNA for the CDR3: TGTGCTAGTGCTTCTACAGGGATTGAAGCTTTCTTT. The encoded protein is CASASTGIEAFF.

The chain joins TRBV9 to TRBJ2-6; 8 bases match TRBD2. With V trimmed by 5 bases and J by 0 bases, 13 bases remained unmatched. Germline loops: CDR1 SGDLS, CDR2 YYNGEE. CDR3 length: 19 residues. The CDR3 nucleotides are TGTGCCAGCAGTACAGACCCTGGGACTAGAGCCTCTGGGGCCAACGTCCTGACTTTC. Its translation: CASSTDPGTRASGANVLTF.

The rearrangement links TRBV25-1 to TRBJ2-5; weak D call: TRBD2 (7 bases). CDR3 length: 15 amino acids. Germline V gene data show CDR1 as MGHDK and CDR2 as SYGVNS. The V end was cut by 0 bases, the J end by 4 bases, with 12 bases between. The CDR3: CASSEYRGAGETQYF. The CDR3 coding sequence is TGTGCCAGCAGTGAATATCGGGGGGCGGGAGAGACCCAGTACTTC.

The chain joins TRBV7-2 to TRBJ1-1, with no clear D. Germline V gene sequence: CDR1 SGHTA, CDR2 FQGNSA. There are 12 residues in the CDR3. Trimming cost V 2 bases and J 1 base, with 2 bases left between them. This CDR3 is CASSLQNTEAFF. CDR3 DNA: TGTGCCAGCAGCTTACAGAACACTGAAGCTTTCTTT.

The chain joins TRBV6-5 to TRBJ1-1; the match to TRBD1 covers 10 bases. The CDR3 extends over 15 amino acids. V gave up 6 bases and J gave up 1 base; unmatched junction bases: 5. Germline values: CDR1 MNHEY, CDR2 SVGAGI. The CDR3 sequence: CASRRQGAQNTEAFF. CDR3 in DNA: TGTGCCAGCAGAAGACAGGGGGCCCAGAACACTGAAGCTTTCTTT.

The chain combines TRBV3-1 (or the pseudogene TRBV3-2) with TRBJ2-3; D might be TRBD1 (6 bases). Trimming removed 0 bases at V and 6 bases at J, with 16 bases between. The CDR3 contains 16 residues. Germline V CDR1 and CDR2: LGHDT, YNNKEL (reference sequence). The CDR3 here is CASSQDQGSLSDTQYF. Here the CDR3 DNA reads TGTGCCAGCAGCCAAGATCAGGGGAGTCTTTCGGATACGCAGTATTTT.

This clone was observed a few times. The CDR3 nucleotides read TGTGCCAGCAGTGCGGGAACCGGGGAGCTGTTTTTT. Protein sequence: CASSAGTGELFF. The J gene is TRBJ2-2, the V gene TRBV6-4; tentatively, D is TRBD2 (5 bases). This CDR3 has 12 amino acids. Trimming pared 4 bases from V and 5 bases from J, leaving 5 bases between. In germline, CDR1 is MRHNA, CDR2 SNTAGT.

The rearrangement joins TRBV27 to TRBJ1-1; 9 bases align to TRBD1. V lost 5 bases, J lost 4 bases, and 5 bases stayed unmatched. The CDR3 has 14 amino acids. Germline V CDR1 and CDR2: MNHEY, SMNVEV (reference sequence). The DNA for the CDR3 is TGTGCCAGCAGTCCCGGGACAGGGTTCACTGAAGCTTTCTTT. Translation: CASSPGTGFTEAFF.

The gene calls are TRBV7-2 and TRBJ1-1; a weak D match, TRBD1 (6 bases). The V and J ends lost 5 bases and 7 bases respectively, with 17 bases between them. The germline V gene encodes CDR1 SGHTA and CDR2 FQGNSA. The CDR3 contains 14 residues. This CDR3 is CASSQSRTASEAFF. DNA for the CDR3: TGTGCCAGCAGCCAATCGAGGACAGCCAGTGAAGCTTTCTTT.

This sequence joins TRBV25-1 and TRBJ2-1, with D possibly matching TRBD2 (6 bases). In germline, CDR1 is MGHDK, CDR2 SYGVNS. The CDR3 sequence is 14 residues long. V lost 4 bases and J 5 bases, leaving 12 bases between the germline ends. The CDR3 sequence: CASSARDWNNEQFF. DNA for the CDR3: TGTGCCAGCAGTGCGCGGGATTGGAACAATGAGCAGTTCTTC.

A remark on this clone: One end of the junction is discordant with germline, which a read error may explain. The CDR3 sequence is CASSLVLAKTGELFF. Written as DNA, the CDR3 is TGTGCCAGCAGCTTAGTGCTAGCGAAAACCGGGGAGCTGTTTTTT. The genes are TRBV11-2 and TRBJ2-2, with TRBD2 as a possible D gene (6 bases). Germline V gene data show CDR1 as SGHAT and CDR2 as FQNNGV. The CDR3 has 15 amino acids.

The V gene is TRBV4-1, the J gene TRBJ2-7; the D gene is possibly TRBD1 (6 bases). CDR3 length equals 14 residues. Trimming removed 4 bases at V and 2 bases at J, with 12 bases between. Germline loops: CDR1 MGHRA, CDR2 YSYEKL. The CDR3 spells CASSRQQGTYEQYF. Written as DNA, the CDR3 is TGCGCCAGCAGCCGACAGCAGGGGACCTACGAGCAGTACTTC.

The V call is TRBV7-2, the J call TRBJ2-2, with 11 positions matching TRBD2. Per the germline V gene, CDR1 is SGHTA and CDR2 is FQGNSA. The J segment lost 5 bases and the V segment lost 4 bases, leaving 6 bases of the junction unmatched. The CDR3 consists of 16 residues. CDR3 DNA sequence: TGTGCCAGCAGCTCCAGACTAGCGGGGTCTACCGGGGAGCTGTTTTTT. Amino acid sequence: CASSSRLAGSTGELFF. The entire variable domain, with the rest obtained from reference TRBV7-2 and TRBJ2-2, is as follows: GAGVSQSPSNKVTEKGKDVELRCDPISGHTALYWYRQSLGQGLEFLIYFQGNSAPDKSGLPSDRFSAERTGGSVSTLTIQRTQQEDSAVYLCASSSRLAGSTGELFFGEGSRLTVL.

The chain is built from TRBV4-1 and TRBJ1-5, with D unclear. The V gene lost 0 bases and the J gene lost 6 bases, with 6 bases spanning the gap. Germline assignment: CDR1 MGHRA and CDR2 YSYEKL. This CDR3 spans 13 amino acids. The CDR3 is CASSQDPGQPQHF. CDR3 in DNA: TGCGCCAGCAGCCAAGATCCAGGTCAGCCCCAGCATTTT.

This CDR3 is CASTGLLSYEQYF. In DNA, the CDR3 is TGTGCCAGCACTGGACTCCTGAGCTACGAGCAGTACTTC. This rearrangement joins TRBV28 to TRBJ2-7; TRBD2 is a possible D gene (5 bases). CDR1 MDHEN and CDR2 SYDVKM come from the germline V gene. The CDR3 loop spans 13 amino acids. The germline V and J ends were trimmed by 7 bases and 3 bases, with 13 bases remaining between them.

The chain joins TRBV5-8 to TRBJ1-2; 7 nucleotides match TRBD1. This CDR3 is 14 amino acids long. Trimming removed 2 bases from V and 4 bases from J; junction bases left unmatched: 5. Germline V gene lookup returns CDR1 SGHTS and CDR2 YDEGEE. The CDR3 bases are TGTGCCAGCAGCTTCGTGGAGGGGGCCTATGGCTACACCTTC. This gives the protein CASSFVEGAYGYTF.

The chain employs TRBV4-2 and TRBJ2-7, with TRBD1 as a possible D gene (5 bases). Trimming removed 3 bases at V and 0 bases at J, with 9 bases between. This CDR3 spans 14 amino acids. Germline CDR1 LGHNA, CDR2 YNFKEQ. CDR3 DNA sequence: TGTGCCAGCAGCCATAAGGGGCACTCCTACGAGCAGTACTTC. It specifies CASSHKGHSYEQYF.

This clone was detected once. CDR3 bases: TGCAGGGGGGCCTACAGTCCGCACGAGCAGTACTTC. This codes for CRGAYSPHEQYF. J is TRBJ2-7 and V is TRBV29-1, with D possibly matching TRBD1 (6 bases). The CDR3 sequence is 12 residues long. Germline V gene lookup returns CDR1 SQVTM and CDR2 ANQGSEA.